What follows describes a single T cell receptor (beta chain). Its specificity is not known. TCRdb's table, derived via immunoSEQ multiplex PCR, lists solely in-frame clones and lacks some. The table includes 180,000 or so clones, about 89% detected once. The data stem from a study of cytomegalovirus exposure and HLA in healthy donors. Study-wide points: A list of approximately 160 TCR beta chains associated with cytomegalovirus was given.

The sequence was obtained from a man under 40 in good health and CMV-seropositive. Sequencing input: PBMCs.

Here the CDR3 DNA reads TGTGCCAGCAGTGAAGATCCACTAGCGGGGGGCGAGCAGTTCTTC. It translates to CASSEDPLAGGEQFF. V usage is TRBV6-1 and J usage is TRBJ2-1, with 12 bases identical to TRBD2. With V trimmed by 1 base and J by 10 bases, 5 bases remained unmatched. The CDR3 is made up of 15 amino acids. The germline gives CDR1 MNHNS, CDR2 SASEGT.